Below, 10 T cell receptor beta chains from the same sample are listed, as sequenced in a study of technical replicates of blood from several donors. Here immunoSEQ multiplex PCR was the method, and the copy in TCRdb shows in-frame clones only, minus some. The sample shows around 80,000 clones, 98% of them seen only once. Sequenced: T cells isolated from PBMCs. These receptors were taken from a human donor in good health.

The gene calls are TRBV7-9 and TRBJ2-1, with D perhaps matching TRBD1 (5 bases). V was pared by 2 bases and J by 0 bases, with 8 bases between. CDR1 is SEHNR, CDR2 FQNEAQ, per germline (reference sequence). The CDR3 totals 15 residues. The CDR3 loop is CASSLRGSSYNEQFF. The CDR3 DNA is TGTGCCAGCAGCTTAAGGGGTAGCTCCTACAATGAGCAGTTCTTC.

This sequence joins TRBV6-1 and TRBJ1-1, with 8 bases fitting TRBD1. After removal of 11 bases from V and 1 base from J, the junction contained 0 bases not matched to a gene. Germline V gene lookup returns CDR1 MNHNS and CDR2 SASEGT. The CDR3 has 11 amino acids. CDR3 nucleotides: TGTGCCGGACAGGGGAACACTGAAGCTTTCTTT. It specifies CAGQGNTEAFF.

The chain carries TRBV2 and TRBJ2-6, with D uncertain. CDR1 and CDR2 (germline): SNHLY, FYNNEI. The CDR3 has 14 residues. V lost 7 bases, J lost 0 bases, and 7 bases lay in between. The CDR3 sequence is CASTPSSGANVLTF. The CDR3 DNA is TGTGCCAGCACTCCGAGCTCTGGGGCCAACGTCCTGACTTTC.

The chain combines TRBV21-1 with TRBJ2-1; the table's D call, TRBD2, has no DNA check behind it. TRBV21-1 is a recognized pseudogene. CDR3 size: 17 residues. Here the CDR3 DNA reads TGTGCCAGCAGCCCCAGAGCACTAGCGGGAATGTACAATGAGCAGTTCTTC. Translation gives CASSPRALAGMYNEQFF.

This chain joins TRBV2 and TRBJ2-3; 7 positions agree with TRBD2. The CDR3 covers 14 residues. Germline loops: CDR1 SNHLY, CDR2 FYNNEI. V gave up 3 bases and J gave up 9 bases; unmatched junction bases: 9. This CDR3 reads CASSEGRAGGTQYF. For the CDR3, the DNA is TGTGCCAGCAGTGAGGGGAGGGCCGGCGGAACGCAGTATTTT.

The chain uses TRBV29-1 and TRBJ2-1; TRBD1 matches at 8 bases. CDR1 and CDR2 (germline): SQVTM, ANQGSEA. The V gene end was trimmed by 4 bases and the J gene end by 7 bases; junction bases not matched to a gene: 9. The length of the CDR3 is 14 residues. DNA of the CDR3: TGCAGCGTTGTATCTCCGGGACAGGTAAATGAGCAGTTCTTC. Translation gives CSVVSPGQVNEQFF.

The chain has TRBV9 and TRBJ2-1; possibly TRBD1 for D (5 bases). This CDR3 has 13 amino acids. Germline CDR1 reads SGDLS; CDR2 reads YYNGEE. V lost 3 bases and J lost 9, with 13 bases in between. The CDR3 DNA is TGTGCCAGCAGCGGTCTGCAGGGTGGTGAGCAGTTCTTC. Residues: CASSGLQGGEQFF.

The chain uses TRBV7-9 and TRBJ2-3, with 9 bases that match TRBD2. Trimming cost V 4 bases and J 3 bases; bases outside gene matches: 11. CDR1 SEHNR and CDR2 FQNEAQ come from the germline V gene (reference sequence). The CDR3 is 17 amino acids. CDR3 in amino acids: CASSSAPGLARTDTQYF. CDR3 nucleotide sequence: TGTGCCAGCAGCTCAGCACCGGGACTAGCTCGAACAGATACGCAGTATTTT.

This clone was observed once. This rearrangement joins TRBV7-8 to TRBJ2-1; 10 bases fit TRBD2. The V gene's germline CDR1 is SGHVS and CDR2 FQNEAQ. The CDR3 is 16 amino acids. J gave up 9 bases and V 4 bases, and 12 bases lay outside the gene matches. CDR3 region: CASSSPRLAGAAEQFF. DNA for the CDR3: TGTGCCAGCAGCTCCCCCAGGCTAGCGGGAGCAGCTGAGCAGTTCTTC.

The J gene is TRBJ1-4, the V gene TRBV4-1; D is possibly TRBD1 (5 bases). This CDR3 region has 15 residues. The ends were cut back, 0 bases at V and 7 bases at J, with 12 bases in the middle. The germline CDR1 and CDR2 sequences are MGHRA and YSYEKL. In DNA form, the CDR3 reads TGCGCCAGCAGCCAAGATCAGGGTGAACCTGAAAAACTGTTTTTT. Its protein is CASSQDQGEPEKLFF.